Listed below are T cell receptor beta chains from one sample, sequenced in a study of blood T cells in healthy people across ages. MiXCR was run by TCRdb on the 5' RACE reads, yielding one entry per CDR3 protein. The data contain nearly 800,000 distinct CDR3 sequences, around a quarter of them singletons. These same records also appear under a second study, on T cells of mothers and their children.

Sequencing was performed on blood. The source of these receptors is a boy between 5 and 17 years old in good health. Each CDR3 is given with its conserved first and last residue. A D gene is named only where the DNA matches it firmly. Clone size is shown for a subset of rows, as once, few, many or a class of expanded clone.

clone_size: NA
v_call: TRBV20-1
d_call: NA
j_call: TRBJ1-2
cdr3_aa: CSARRTAGYTF
cdr3_nt: TGCAGTGCTAGAAGGACAGCCGGCTACACCTTC

clone_size: NA
v_call: TRBV5-4
d_call: NA
j_call: TRBJ2-1
cdr3_aa: CASTPSMGGEQFF
cdr3_nt: TGTGCCAGCACCCCGAGCATGGGGGGTGAGCAGTTCTTC

clone_size: NA
v_call: TRBV3-1
d_call: NA
j_call: TRBJ2-5
cdr3_aa: CASSQIMQGKYF
cdr3_nt: TGTGCCAGCAGCCAAATTATGCAGGGAAAGTACTTC

clone_size: few
v_call: TRBV29-1
d_call: TRBD1
j_call: TRBJ2-7
cdr3_aa: CSVEDLGQETYEQYF
cdr3_nt: TGCAGCGTTGAAGATCTTGGACAGGAAACCTACGAGCAGTACTTC

clone_size: NA
v_call: TRBV4-2
d_call: NA
j_call: TRBJ2-4
cdr3_aa: CASSQALITNGNIQYF
cdr3_nt: TGTGCCAGCAGCCAGGCCCTGATAACTAACGGAAACATTCAGTACTTC

clone_size: few
v_call: TRBV29-1
d_call: TRBD2
j_call: TRBJ2-7
cdr3_aa: CSVGRLAGAYSYEQYF
cdr3_nt: TGCAGCGTTGGTCGGCTAGCGGGGGCATACTCCTACGAGCAGTACTTC

clone_size: NA
v_call: TRBV9
d_call: NA
j_call: TRBJ1-4
cdr3_aa: CASSVGGNLNEKLFF
cdr3_nt: TGTGCCAGCAGCGTAGGCGGCAACCTTAATGAAAAACTGTTTTTT

clone_size: few
v_call: TRBV29-1
d_call: NA
j_call: TRBJ2-7
cdr3_aa: CSVAARGVSSAEQYF
cdr3_nt: TGCAGCGTTGCGGCCAGGGGAGTTTCATCGGCGGAGCAGTACTTC

clone_size: few
v_call: TRBV9
d_call: TRBD2
j_call: TRBJ2-3
cdr3_aa: CASSVALAGGNFADTQYF
cdr3_nt: TGTGCCAGCAGCGTAGCCCTAGCGGGAGGTAATTTCGCAGATACGCAGTATTTT

clone_size: NA
v_call: TRBV7-9
d_call: TRBD2
j_call: TRBJ2-3
cdr3_aa: CASSLAPTSVNTDTQYF
cdr3_nt: TGTGCCAGCAGCTTAGCCCCGACTAGCGTCAACACAGATACGCAGTATTTT

clone_size: NA
v_call: TRBV2
d_call: TRBD1
j_call: TRBJ2-1
cdr3_aa: CASHIPRGQGLLGVGNEQFF
cdr3_nt: TGTGCCAGCCACATTCCCCGGGGACAGGGGTTACTCGGGGTTGGCAATGAGCAGTTCTTC

clone_size: few
v_call: TRBV6-5
d_call: NA
j_call: TRBJ1-3
cdr3_aa: CASSYEAGNTIYF
cdr3_nt: TGTGCCAGCAGTTATGAAGCCGGAAACACCATATATTTT

clone_size: few
v_call: TRBV5-8
d_call: NA
j_call: TRBJ2-1
cdr3_aa: CASSGGLRSGEQFF
cdr3_nt: TGTGCCAGCAGCGGGGGATTGAGGTCCGGTGAGCAGTTCTTC

clone_size: NA
v_call: TRBV5-1
d_call: TRBD2
j_call: TRBJ2-7
cdr3_aa: CASSGGGGGTYEQYF
cdr3_nt: TGCGCCAGCAGCGGGGGCGGCGGGGGGACCTACGAGCAGTACTTC

clone_size: few
v_call: TRBV5-5
d_call: TRBD1
j_call: TRBJ1-5
cdr3_aa: CASSLGGGQGVGQPQHF
cdr3_nt: TGTGCCAGCAGCCTTGGGGGTGGACAGGGAGTGGGTCAGCCCCAGCATTTT

clone_size: many
v_call: TRBV12-3/TRBV12-4
d_call: NA
j_call: TRBJ2-5
cdr3_aa: CASTSRATQETQYF
cdr3_nt: TGTGCCAGCACCTCCAGGGCGACCCAAGAGACCCAGTACTTC

clone_size: NA
v_call: TRBV7-9
d_call: NA
j_call: TRBJ1-1
cdr3_aa: CASSLWGADTEAFF
cdr3_nt: TGTGCCAGCAGCTTATGGGGGGCGGACACTGAAGCTTTCTTT

clone_size: NA
v_call: TRBV6-2/TRBV6-3
d_call: NA
j_call: TRBJ2-7
cdr3_aa: CASSRGMGAYEQYF
cdr3_nt: TGTGCCAGCAGCCGCGGGATGGGTGCCTACGAGCAGTACTTC

clone_size: few
v_call: TRBV21-1
d_call: NA
j_call: TRBJ1-6
cdr3_aa: CASSTRDRDLVEVSPLHF
cdr3_nt: TGTGCCAGCAGCACCCGGGACAGGGATTTAGTTGAAGTATCACCCCTCCACTTT

clone_size: NA
v_call: TRBV5-1
d_call: NA
j_call: TRBJ2-7
cdr3_aa: CASSLDSSEQYF
cdr3_nt: TGCGCCAGCAGCTTGGACAGCTCCGAGCAGTACTTC

clone_size: NA
v_call: TRBV29-1
d_call: TRBD1
j_call: TRBJ2-5
cdr3_aa: CSVEPGQGWEQYF
cdr3_nt: TGCAGCGTTGAGCCGGGACAGGGATGGGAGCAGTACTTC

clone_size: NA
v_call: TRBV7-2
d_call: NA
j_call: TRBJ2-6
cdr3_aa: CASSLGLLTGANVLTF
cdr3_nt: TGTGCCAGCAGCCTGGGACTGTTGACTGGGGCCAACGTCCTGACTTTC